A single sample gave rise to the 8 T cell receptor beta chains below, sequenced in a study of CD8 T cells in Susac syndrome. 0.5 to 1 ug RNA was reverse transcribed with random hexamers. TCRdb re-derived calls from the immunoSEQ multiplex PCR reads in MiXCR, one entry per CDR3 protein. The data hold roughly 110,000 distinct CDR3 sequences, with approximately 93% observed a single time. The specimen sequenced was CD8+ T cells from PBMCs. These TCRs come from a human donor with Susac syndrome.

The CDR3 DNA sequence: TGTGCCAGCAGTTATATGGGAATGGACACTGAAGCTTTCTTT. Protein: CASSYMGMDTEAFF. This chain links TRBV6-5 with TRBJ1-1; D is unresolved. The germline CDR1 and CDR2 sequences are MNHEY and SVGAGI. This CDR3 comprises 14 residues. V lost 3 bases to trimming and J lost 3 bases, with 11 bases between them.

The chain couples TRBV5-6 to TRBJ1-6; 7 bases map to TRBD1. The V gene's germline CDR1 is SGHDT and CDR2 YYEEEE. The CDR3 sequence is 13 residues long. V lost 4 bases and J lost 8; bases outside the gene matches: 3. CDR3 coding DNA: TGTGCCAGCAGCACAACAGGGGATTCACCCCTCCACTTT. Translating gives CASSTTGDSPLHF.

This chain links TRBV29-1 with TRBJ1-4; D is unresolved. Germline V lookup: CDR1 SQVTM, CDR2 ANQGSEA. This CDR3 is 13 amino acids long. V was shortened by 6 bases and J by 4 bases, with 12 bases between the two germline ends. CDR3 loop: CSVQYLGNEKLFF. CDR3 sequence (DNA): TGCAGCGTCCAATACCTGGGTAATGAAAAACTGTTTTTT.

This clonotype has more than one count but fewer than ten. This chain joins TRBV19 and TRBJ2-1; D ambiguous. Germline V lookup: CDR1 LNHDA, CDR2 SQIVND (reference sequence). The length of the CDR3 is 11 residues. V was cut by 5 bases and J by 7 bases, with 6 bases left in between. In nucleotides, the CDR3 is TGTGCCAGTAGTCCTGGGAATGAGCAGTTCTTC. Translating it yields CASSPGNEQFF.

The chain couples TRBV6-6 to TRBJ2-7, with D tentatively TRBD1 or TRBD2 (5 bases each). The germline V and J ends were trimmed by 3 bases and 5 bases, with 8 bases remaining between them. The length of the CDR3 is 12 residues. Looked up from germline, CDR1 is MNHNY and CDR2 is SVGAGI (reference sequence). The CDR3 region is CASSYGGNEQYF. The DNA for the CDR3 is TGTGCCAGCAGTTATGGGGGAAACGAGCAGTACTTC.

The V call is TRBV7-9, the J call TRBJ2-1; the D is unclear. The CDR3 totals 12 residues. The germline gives CDR1 SEHNR, CDR2 FQNEAQ (reference sequence). V shed 1 base and J shed 8 bases, with 6 bases lying between them. CDR3 residues: CASSLVGDEQFF. CDR3 nucleotides: TGTGCCAGCAGCTTAGTTGGGGATGAGCAGTTCTTC. The whole variable domain, remainder taken from reference TRBV7-9 and TRBJ2-1, is DTGVSQNPRHKITKRGQNVTFRCDPISEHNRLYWYRQTLGQGPEFLTYFQNEAQLEKSRLLSDRFSAERPKGSFSTLEIQRTEQGDSAMYLCASSLVGDEQFFGPGTRLTVL.

This chain joins TRBV4-1 and TRBJ2-7; D not resolved. In germline, CDR1 is MGHRA, CDR2 YSYEKL. V lost 5 bases and J 2 bases, leaving 13 bases between the germline ends. The CDR3 length is 14 residues. The CDR3 DNA reads TGCGCCAGCAGCGGCAGTGGTAGCACCTACGAGCAGTACTTC. This translates into CASSGSGSTYEQYF.

The chain is built from TRBV4-3 and TRBJ1-3; D is perhaps TRBD1 (5 bases). The CDR3 is 16 amino acids. CDR1 and CDR2 (germline): LGHNA, YSLEER. V was pared by 0 bases and J by 2 bases, with 11 bases between. The CDR3 here is CASSQDTGGAGNTIYF. In DNA, the CDR3 is TGCGCCAGCAGCCAAGATACAGGCGGCGCTGGAAACACCATATATTTT.